Listed below are T cell receptor beta chains from one sample, sequenced in a study of blood T cell repertoires in COVID-19. The data were produced by immunoSEQ multiplex PCR, yet TCRdb's version contains in-frame clones alone and is incomplete. The table has around 160,000 clones, roughly 80% seen once; the top ten hold 7% to 10%. The sequenced sample consisted of peripheral blood. Receptors originate from a human donor with acute or convalescent COVID-19. The donor label of this sample is uncertain. CDR3s include the opening cysteine and the closing phenylalanine or tryptophan. The order of the fields is J gene, D gene, clone size, V gene, CDR3 length, CDR3 protein, CDR3 DNA. A D gene is named only where the DNA matches it firmly. Size is omitted from some rows. Given values are once, few, many or a class for expanded clones.

J: TRBJ2-3; D: NA; size: once; V: TRBV11-3; length: 12; CDR3: CASSWGADTQYF; DNA: TGTGCCAGCAGCTGGGGCGCAGATACGCAGTATTTT
J: TRBJ1-1; D: NA; size: NA; V: TRBV18; length: 13; CDR3: CANTAREGGEAFF; DNA: TGTGCCAACACAGCCAGGGAAGGGGGTGAAGCTTTCTTT
J: TRBJ2-3; D: NA; size: NA; V: TRBV11-3; length: 13; CDR3: CASSPGPTDTQYF; DNA: TGTGCCAGCAGCCCAGGGCCTACAGATACGCAGTATTTT
J: TRBJ1-2; D: NA; size: few; V: TRBV5-1; length: 13; CDR3: CASSLEANYGYTF; DNA: TGCGCCAGCAGCTTAGAGGCTAACTATGGCTACACCTTC
J: TRBJ1-2; D: NA; size: NA; V: TRBV12-3/TRBV12-4; length: 13; CDR3: CASSHRGTYGYTF; DNA: TGTGCCAGCAGCCATAGAGGCACCTATGGCTACACCTTC
J: TRBJ1-4; D: NA; size: few; V: TRBV4-1; length: 16; CDR3: CASSPRTEKGPEKLFF; DNA: TGCGCCAGCAGCCCCCGGACAGAGAAAGGGCCTGAAAAACTGTTTTTT
J: TRBJ1-2; D: NA; size: NA; V: TRBV3-1/TRBV3-2; length: 16; CDR3: CASSQEALAGIYGYTF; DNA: TGTGCCAGCAGCCAAGAAGCTTTGGCAGGGATCTATGGCTACACCTTC
J: TRBJ1-6; D: TRBD1; size: NA; V: TRBV29-1; length: 13; CDR3: CSVWTGKNSPLHF; DNA: TGCAGCGTCTGGACAGGGAAAAATTCACCCCTCCACTTT
J: TRBJ1-1; D: NA; size: NA; V: TRBV27; length: 15; CDR3: CASSSSQGRNTEAFF; DNA: TGTGCCAGCAGTTCTTCACAGGGCCGGAACACTGAAGCTTTCTTT
J: TRBJ1-4; D: NA; size: NA; V: TRBV30; length: 14; CDR3: CAWSGGGGGEKLFF; DNA: TGTGCCTGGAGTGGGGGCGGGGGAGGTGAAAAACTGTTTTTT
J: TRBJ2-2; D: TRBD2; size: once; V: TRBV14; length: 17; CDR3: CASSQGGLAGRTGELFF; DNA: TGTGCCAGCAGCCAAGGTGGGCTAGCGGGACGTACCGGGGAGCTGTTTTTT
J: TRBJ1-1; D: TRBD1; size: NA; V: TRBV6-5; length: 14; CDR3: CASRTGGIDTEAFF; DNA: TGTGCCAGCAGGACAGGGGGCATAGATACTGAAGCTTTCTTT
J: TRBJ1-5; D: TRBD1; size: few; V: TRBV10-2; length: 13; CDR3: CASNQGGRGPQHF; DNA: TGCGCCAGCAATCAGGGGGGAAGGGGGCCCCAGCATTTT
J: TRBJ2-1; D: NA; size: NA; V: TRBV27; length: 14; CDR3: CASSQHRQNNEQFF; DNA: TGTGCCAGCAGTCAACACAGACAGAACAATGAGCAGTTCTTC
J: TRBJ1-5; D: NA; size: NA; V: TRBV30; length: 13; CDR3: CAWSQGGGQPQHF; DNA: TGTGCCTGGAGTCAAGGTGGGGGCCAGCCCCAGCATTTT
J: TRBJ2-2; D: NA; size: once; V: TRBV7-8; length: 15; CDR3: CASSLGGASTGELFF; DNA: TGTGCCAGCAGCTTAGGGGGCGCGAGCACCGGGGAGCTGTTTTTT
J: TRBJ2-2; D: NA; size: few; V: TRBV29-1; length: 13; CDR3: CSGRQPNTGELFF; DNA: TGCAGCGGGCGACAGCCGAACACCGGGGAGCTGTTTTTT
J: TRBJ1-2; D: NA; size: NA; V: TRBV4-1; length: 16; CDR3: CASSHGPGGRNYGYTF; DNA: TGCGCCAGCAGCCATGGCCCCGGGGGACGTAACTATGGCTACACCTTC
J: TRBJ1-2; D: NA; size: NA; V: TRBV19; length: 13; CDR3: CASTGGFPGGYTF; DNA: TGTGCCAGTACCGGCGGGTTCCCGGGTGGCTACACCTTC
J: TRBJ2-1; D: NA; size: NA; V: TRBV30; length: 13; CDR3: CAWTGSTYNEQFF; DNA: TGTGCCTGGACGGGTAGCACCTACAATGAGCAGTTCTTC
J: TRBJ1-1; D: NA; size: NA; V: TRBV11-2; length: 11; CDR3: CASSLAEEAFF; DNA: TGTGCCAGCAGCTTAGCAGAAGAAGCTTTCTTT
J: TRBJ1-5; D: NA; size: NA; V: TRBV6-5; length: 15; CDR3: CASSPTGVSNQPQHF; DNA: TGTGCCAGCAGCCCGACAGGAGTTAGCAATCAGCCCCAGCATTTT
J: TRBJ1-1; D: NA; size: NA; V: TRBV24-1; length: 13; CDR3: CATSARRGTEAFF; DNA: TGTGCCACCAGTGCGCGCAGGGGCACTGAAGCTTTCTTT
J: TRBJ1-4; D: TRBD1; size: NA; V: TRBV5-1; length: 15; CDR3: CASSPGTVLNEKLFF; DNA: TGCGCCAGCAGCCCTGGGACAGTTCTTAATGAAAAACTGTTTTTT
J: TRBJ1-6; D: TRBD1; size: NA; V: TRBV5-1; length: 14; CDR3: CASSLTGTGPPLHF; DNA: TGCGCCAGCAGCCTGACAGGGACGGGGCCACCCCTCCACTTT
J: TRBJ1-3; D: NA; size: NA; V: TRBV19; length: 17; CDR3: CASSIVSGASSGNTIYF; DNA: TGTGCCAGTAGTATAGTGAGCGGCGCTAGCTCTGGAAACACCATATATTTT
J: TRBJ2-7; D: NA; size: NA; V: TRBV7-9; length: 13; CDR3: CASSFGGVHEQYF; DNA: TGTGCCAGCAGCTTCGGCGGAGTCCACGAGCAGTACTTC
J: TRBJ1-1; D: NA; size: NA; V: TRBV5-4; length: 14; CDR3: CASSLAVRNTEAFF; DNA: TGTGCCAGCAGCTTGGCCGTCAGGAACACTGAAGCTTTCTTT
J: TRBJ2-3; D: TRBD1; size: NA; V: TRBV24-1; length: 15; CDR3: CATSDPRTGSDTQYF; DNA: TGTGCCACCAGTGATCCCCGGACAGGCTCAGATACGCAGTATTTT
J: TRBJ1-2; D: NA; size: once; V: TRBV28; length: 13; CDR3: CASRRQLNYGYTF; DNA: TGTGCCAGCAGGAGACAGCTTAACTATGGCTACACCTTC
J: TRBJ2-1; D: TRBD1; size: NA; V: TRBV5-1; length: 16; CDR3: CASSVTGVASYNEQFF; DNA: TGCGCCAGTTCGGTGACAGGGGTTGCCTCCTACAATGAGCAGTTCTTC
J: TRBJ1-6; D: NA; size: few; V: TRBV6-1; length: 16; CDR3: CASSEKGGGSYSPLHF; DNA: TGTGCCAGCAGTGAAAAGGGGGGGGGATCTTACTCACCCCTCCACTTT
J: TRBJ2-1; D: TRBD2; size: NA; V: TRBV18; length: 16; CDR3: CASSSSGLAGAHEQFF; DNA: TGTGCCAGCTCATCGTCCGGACTAGCGGGGGCCCATGAGCAGTTCTTC
J: TRBJ2-7; D: TRBD1; size: NA; V: TRBV7-8; length: 15; CDR3: CASSPRDRVWYEQYF; DNA: TGTGCCAGCAGCCCACGGGACAGGGTATGGTACGAGCAGTACTTC
J: TRBJ1-1; D: TRBD1; size: NA; V: TRBV7-9; length: 14; CDR3: CASSPGTGVTEAFF; DNA: TGTGCCAGCAGCCCCGGGACAGGGGTTACTGAAGCTTTCTTT
J: TRBJ1-2; D: NA; size: NA; V: TRBV19; length: 12; CDR3: CASSMRPGGYTF; DNA: TGTGCCAGTAGTATGCGGCCGGGGGGCTACACCTTC
J: TRBJ2-2; D: TRBD1; size: NA; V: TRBV7-9; length: 16; CDR3: CASSPRGQGDTGELFF; DNA: TGTGCCAGCAGCCCCAGGGGGCAGGGCGACACCGGGGAGCTGTTTTTT
J: TRBJ1-5; D: TRBD1; size: NA; V: TRBV19; length: 14; CDR3: CASNDRGWGQPQHF; DNA: TGTGCCAGTAACGACAGGGGGTGGGGACAGCCCCAGCATTTT
J: TRBJ1-1; D: NA; size: NA; V: TRBV6-1; length: 14; CDR3: CASSEWLEGTEAFF; DNA: TGTGCCAGCAGTGAATGGTTGGAGGGCACTGAAGCTTTCTTT
J: TRBJ2-1; D: NA; size: NA; V: TRBV6-1; length: 16; CDR3: CASSVGRTPVYNEQFF; DNA: TGTGCCAGCAGTGTCGGGAGAACCCCAGTTTACAATGAGCAGTTCTTC
J: TRBJ2-1; D: TRBD2; size: few; V: TRBV4-1; length: 17; CDR3: CASSEGGTSGGYNEQFF; DNA: TGCGCCAGCAGCGAAGGGGGTACTAGCGGGGGTTACAATGAGCAGTTCTTC
J: TRBJ1-2; D: NA; size: few; V: TRBV5-4; length: 15; CDR3: CASSPRGGQGYGYTF; DNA: TGTGCCAGCAGCCCGAGGGGAGGGCAGGGGTATGGCTACACCTTC
J: TRBJ1-6; D: TRBD1; size: NA; V: TRBV9; length: 14; CDR3: CASSQDRRDSPLHF; DNA: TGTGCCAGCAGCCAGGACAGGAGGGATTCACCCCTCCACTTT
J: TRBJ2-1; D: TRBD1; size: NA; V: TRBV24-1; length: 16; CDR3: CATSDPDRGRWNEQFF; DNA: TGTGCCACCAGTGATCCGGACAGGGGGCGGTGGAATGAGCAGTTCTTC
J: TRBJ2-3; D: TRBD2; size: NA; V: TRBV5-1; length: 16; CDR3: CASSLSGGPSTDTQYF; DNA: TGCGCCAGCAGCTTGAGCGGGGGGCCCAGCACAGATACGCAGTATTTT
J: TRBJ1-2; D: TRBD1; size: NA; V: TRBV5-1; length: 18; CDR3: CASSPGGPGGVQGYGYTF; DNA: TGCGCCAGCAGCCCGGGGGGCCCAGGGGGCGTTCAGGGCTATGGCTACACCTTC
J: TRBJ1-2; D: NA; size: NA; V: TRBV2; length: 13; CDR3: CASGGLQTYGYTF; DNA: TGTGCCAGCGGGGGACTGCAAACCTATGGCTACACCTTC
J: TRBJ1-1; D: NA; size: NA; V: TRBV23-1; length: 12; CDR3: CASSQQFPEAFF; DNA: TGCGCCAGCAGTCAACAGTTTCCTGAAGCTTTCTTT
J: TRBJ2-2; D: NA; size: NA; V: TRBV11-2; length: 16; CDR3: CASSYAPNRANGELFF; DNA: TGTGCCAGCAGCTATGCCCCCAACAGGGCGAACGGGGAGCTGTTTTTT
J: TRBJ2-4; D: TRBD2; size: NA; V: TRBV3-1/TRBV3-2; length: 17; CDR3: CASSQELIAGAKNIQYF; DNA: TGTGCCAGCAGCCAAGAACTGATAGCGGGGGCCAAAAACATTCAGTACTTC